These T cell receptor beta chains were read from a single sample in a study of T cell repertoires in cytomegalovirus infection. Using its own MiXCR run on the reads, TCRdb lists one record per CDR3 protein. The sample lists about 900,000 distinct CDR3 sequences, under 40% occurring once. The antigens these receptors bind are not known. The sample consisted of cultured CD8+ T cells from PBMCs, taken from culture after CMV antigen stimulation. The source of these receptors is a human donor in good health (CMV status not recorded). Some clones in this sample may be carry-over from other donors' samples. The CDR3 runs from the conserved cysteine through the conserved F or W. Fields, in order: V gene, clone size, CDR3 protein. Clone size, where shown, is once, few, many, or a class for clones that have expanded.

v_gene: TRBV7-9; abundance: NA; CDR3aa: CASSRDRGDEQFF
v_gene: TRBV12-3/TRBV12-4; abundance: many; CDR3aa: CATKGVWSTKNIQYF
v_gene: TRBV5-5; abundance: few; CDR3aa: CASSLRRATYNEQFF
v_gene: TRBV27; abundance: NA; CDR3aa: CASRLVYGADTQYF
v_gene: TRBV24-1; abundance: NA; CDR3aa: CATSDFRNTGELFF
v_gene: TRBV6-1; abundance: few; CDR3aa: CASSEVWGVSVHEQYF
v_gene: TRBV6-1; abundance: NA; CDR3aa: CASSALGIGGGVQETQYF
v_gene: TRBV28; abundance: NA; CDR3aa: CVSISLGEFTDTQYF
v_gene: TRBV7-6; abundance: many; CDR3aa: CASSLEAFLSSYEQYF
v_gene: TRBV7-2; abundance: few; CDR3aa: CASSLGPYYQETQYF
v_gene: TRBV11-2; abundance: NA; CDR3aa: CASSLYDSTNEKLFF
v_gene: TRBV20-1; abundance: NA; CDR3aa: CSARDRDLLETQYF
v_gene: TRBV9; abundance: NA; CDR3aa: CASSVGGVGSSYNEQFF
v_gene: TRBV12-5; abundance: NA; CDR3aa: CASGLVGTAYGYTF
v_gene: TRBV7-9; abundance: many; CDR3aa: CASSEDQGEETQYF
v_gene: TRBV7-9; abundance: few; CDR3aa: CASSHSGMIEKLFF
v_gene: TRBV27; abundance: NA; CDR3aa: CASSPGIWDGYTF
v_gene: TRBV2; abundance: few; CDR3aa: CASRYGQANTEAFF
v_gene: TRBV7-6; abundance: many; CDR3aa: CASSFEAWQGSNQPQHF
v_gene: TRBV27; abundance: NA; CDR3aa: CASSPYGWDTEAFF
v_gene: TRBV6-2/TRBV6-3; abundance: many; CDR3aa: CASRTPEAGGRF
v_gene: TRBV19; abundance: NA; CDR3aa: CASSINSRAFF
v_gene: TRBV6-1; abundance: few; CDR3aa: CASSAPIAAGGGSDTQYF
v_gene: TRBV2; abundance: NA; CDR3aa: CASSDRVLEQFF
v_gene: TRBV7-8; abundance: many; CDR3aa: CASSTSPSTDTQYF
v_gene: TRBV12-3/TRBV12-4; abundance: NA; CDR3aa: CASSSGLSPLGYTF
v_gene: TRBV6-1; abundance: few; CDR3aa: CASPPGGGNDPEAFF
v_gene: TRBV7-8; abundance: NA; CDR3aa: CASSLNVGSTGHF
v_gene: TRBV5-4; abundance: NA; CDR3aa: CASGRQGLTGANVLTF
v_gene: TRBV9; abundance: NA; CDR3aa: CASSVWVSNEQFF
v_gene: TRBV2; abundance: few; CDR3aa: CASSDVRGAEQFF
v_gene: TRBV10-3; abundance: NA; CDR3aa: CAIRTGTYEQYF
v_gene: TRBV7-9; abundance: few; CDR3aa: CASSPDTGWYEQYF
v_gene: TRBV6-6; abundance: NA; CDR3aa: CASSYTTGSDNEQFF
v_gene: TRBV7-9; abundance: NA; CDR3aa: CASSTNSGTGSSYEQYF
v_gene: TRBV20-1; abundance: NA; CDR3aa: CSARDGTGGTEAFF
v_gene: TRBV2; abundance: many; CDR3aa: CASGGNSDTQYF